These T cell receptor beta chains were read from a single sample in a study of T cell responses to AZD1222 COVID-19 vaccine. The protocol was immunoSEQ multiplex PCR, while the TCRdb copy is restricted to in-frame clones and leaves out a portion. The sample has about 85,000 clones; around 93% are singletons. This sample comprised peripheral blood, obtained 28 days after the second AZD1222 dose. The receptor set was obtained from an adult who received the AZD1222 COVID-19 vaccine. CDR3s include the opening cysteine and the closing phenylalanine or tryptophan. The D gene is left open where the match is weak. The listing skips clone size in some rows; elsewhere it reads once, few, many or a size class.

v_call,d_call,clone_size,j_call,cdr3_aa,cdr3_nt
TRBV6-5,.,.,TRBJ1-6,CASSLGYWGDSPLHF,TGTGCCAGCAGCTTAGGTTATTGGGGAGATTCACCCCTCCACTTT
TRBV19,.,.,TRBJ2-2,CASSYDRLNTGELFF,TGTGCCAGTAGTTATGACAGGCTGAACACCGGGGAGCTGTTTTTT
TRBV4-2,.,once,TRBJ2-3,CASSQDGTQPDTQYF,TGTGCCAGCAGCCAAGATGGGACTCAGCCAGATACGCAGTATTTT
TRBV10-2,TRBD2,.,TRBJ2-1,CAAGLAGDNEQFF,TGCGCCGCGGGACTAGCGGGCGACAATGAGCAGTTCTTC
TRBV3-1/TRBV3-2,.,.,TRBJ1-6,CASSQDQGLHNSPLHF,TGTGCCAGCAGCCAAGATCAGGGACTTCATAATTCACCCCTCCACTTT
TRBV19,.,few,TRBJ2-2,CASSIRGGTGELFF,TGTGCCAGTAGTATAAGGGGCGGCACCGGGGAGCTGTTTTTT
TRBV13,.,.,TRBJ2-2,CASSFKLPSHWDTGELFF,TGTGCCAGCAGCTTTAAGTTACCTAGCCACTGGGACACCGGGGAGCTGTTTTTT
TRBV19,.,.,TRBJ1-5,CASSPGQLSNQPQHF,TGTGCCAGTAGCCCGGGACAACTTAGCAATCAGCCCCAGCATTTT
TRBV19,TRBD2,.,TRBJ2-5,CASSRGVTSGYQETQYF,TGTGCCAGTAGTCGAGGGGTGACTAGCGGATACCAAGAGACCCAGTACTTC
TRBV12-3/TRBV12-4,.,.,TRBJ1-2,CASSPRSNYGYTF,TGTGCCAGCAGCCCCCGCAGCAACTATGGCTACACCTTC
TRBV28,.,.,TRBJ2-7,CASSPPAGTPYEQYF,TGTGCCAGCAGCCCTCCTGCAGGGACCCCCTACGAGCAGTACTTC
TRBV9,.,.,TRBJ2-2,CASSVRDSDLTGELFF,TGTGCCAGCAGCGTCCGGGACTCGGATCTCACCGGGGAGCTGTTTTTT
TRBV4-1,TRBD2,.,TRBJ2-2,CASSRILAVTGELFF,TGCGCCAGCAGCCGGATACTAGCGGTCACCGGGGAGCTGTTTTTT
TRBV2,.,.,TRBJ2-1,CASRLPSALVNNEQFF,TGTGCCAGCAGACTTCCTAGCGCCCTTGTGAACAATGAGCAGTTCTTC
TRBV5-1,TRBD2,.,TRBJ2-2,CASTSSGTTGELFF,TGCGCCAGCACCTCTAGCGGGACCACCGGGGAGCTGTTTTTT
TRBV3-1/TRBV3-2,TRBD1,once,TRBJ2-6,CASGGQGTGANVLTF,TGTGCCAGCGGCGGACAGGGGACCGGGGCCAACGTCCTGACTTTC
TRBV18,.,.,TRBJ1-2,CASSPDKNYGYTF,TGTGCCAGCTCACCAGACAAAAACTATGGCTACACCTTC
TRBV10-3,.,.,TRBJ1-5,CAISGGGAGNQPQHF,TGTGCCATCAGTGGTGGAGGGGCGGGCAATCAGCCCCAGCATTTT
TRBV7-2,.,few,TRBJ2-7,CASSQGHASYEQYF,TGTGCCAGCAGCCAGGGACACGCCTCCTACGAGCAGTACTTC
TRBV30,.,once,TRBJ2-3,CAWNVGWATDTQYF,TGTGCCTGGAACGTGGGTTGGGCCACAGATACGCAGTATTTT
TRBV2,TRBD2,.,TRBJ2-3,CASSDGSGGLTDTQYF,TGTGCCAGCAGTGATGGTAGCGGGGGCCTCACAGATACGCAGTATTTT
TRBV7-3,.,few,TRBJ1-2,CASSATVGYGYTF,TGTGCCAGCAGCGCAACAGTGGGCTATGGCTACACCTTC
TRBV28,TRBD2,.,TRBJ2-1,CASSLAASGSNEQFF,TGTGCCAGCAGTTTAGCGGCTAGCGGGTCCAATGAGCAGTTCTTC
TRBV4-3,TRBD2,.,TRBJ2-5,CASSQGGAGGETQYF,TGCGCCAGCAGCCAAGGAGGAGCGGGGGGGGAGACCCAGTACTTC
TRBV25-1,.,once,TRBJ2-2,CASSDSGIGELFF,TGTGCCAGCAGTGACAGTGGGATCGGGGAGCTGTTTTTT
TRBV20-1,.,.,TRBJ2-7,CSARPKYEQYF,TGCAGTGCTCGCCCAAAGTACGAGCAGTACTTC
TRBV28,TRBD1,.,TRBJ1-5,CASSKLTGGHQPQHF,TGTGCCAGCAGTAAGCTGACAGGGGGTCATCAGCCCCAGCATTTT
TRBV18,.,.,TRBJ1-4,CASSPTWADEKLFF,TGTGCCAGCTCACCAACTTGGGCGGATGAAAAACTGTTTTTT
TRBV7-3,TRBD2,.,TRBJ2-3,CASSGGTSGHGDTQYF,TGTGCCAGCAGCGGCGGGACTAGCGGGCATGGGGATACGCAGTATTTT
TRBV5-1,.,.,TRBJ2-7,CASGGGERAYEQYF,TGCGCCAGCGGAGGGGGGGAGAGGGCTTACGAGCAGTACTTC
TRBV18,.,.,TRBJ1-4,CASSPRGTNEKLFF,TGTGCCAGCTCCCCACGGGGAACTAATGAAAAACTGTTTTTT
TRBV3-1/TRBV3-2,.,once,TRBJ2-1,CASSHPGTSYNEQFF,TGTGCCAGCAGCCATCCGGGGACCTCCTACAATGAGCAGTTCTTC
TRBV3-1/TRBV3-2,.,.,TRBJ1-1,CASSQPQGGSGPPEAFF,TGTGCCAGCAGCCAACCCCAAGGCGGTTCTGGTCCCCCTGAAGCTTTCTTT
TRBV28,.,.,TRBJ1-1,CASTRSRGGAEAFF,TGTGCCAGCACCCGATCCCGGGGCGGGGCTGAAGCTTTCTTT
TRBV30,TRBD2,.,TRBJ2-3,CAWSAAGSDTQYF,TGTGCCTGGAGTGCAGCGGGATCAGATACGCAGTATTTT
TRBV7-2,TRBD1,.,TRBJ2-5,CASSLGQGSETQYF,TGTGCCAGCAGCTTGGGACAGGGTAGCGAGACCCAGTACTTC
TRBV11-2,TRBD1,.,TRBJ2-1,CASSLDRGEQFF,TGTGCCAGCAGCTTGGACAGGGGTGAGCAGTTCTTC
TRBV27,.,.,TRBJ2-6,CASSFGKMAGANVLTF,TGTGCCAGCAGTTTCGGCAAGATGGCTGGGGCCAACGTCCTGACTTTC
TRBV28,.,.,TRBJ2-2,CASSRGTGELFF,TGTGCCAGCAGCCGGGGTACCGGGGAGCTGTTTTTT
TRBV13,TRBD2,once,TRBJ2-3,CASSLGLAGGTSTDTQYF,TGTGCCAGCAGCTTAGGACTAGCGGGAGGAACTAGCACAGATACGCAGTATTTT
TRBV11-1,TRBD1,.,TRBJ2-5,CASSSRTGRETQYF,TGTGCCAGCAGCTCTAGGACAGGGAGGGAGACCCAGTACTTC
TRBV25-1,.,.,TRBJ1-5,CASSEGTVAQPQHF,TGTGCCAGCAGTGAGGGGACCGTGGCTCAGCCCCAGCATTTT
TRBV5-4,.,.,TRBJ1-6,CASSLELNSPLHF,TGTGCCAGCAGCCTCGAGCTGAATTCACCCCTCCACTTT
TRBV15,.,.,TRBJ2-5,CATSISGETQYF,TGTGCCACCAGCATCTCCGGCGAGACCCAGTACTTC
TRBV6-6,TRBD1,.,TRBJ1-4,CASSYGRGPNEKLFF,TGTGCCAGCAGTTATGGTAGGGGGCCTAATGAAAAACTGTTTTTT
TRBV15,.,.,TRBJ2-5,CATSREGETQYF,TGTGCCACCAGCAGAGAGGGGGAGACCCAGTACTTC
TRBV12-3/TRBV12-4,TRBD1,.,TRBJ1-1,CASNIGTAQAFF,TGTGCCAGCAACATTGGGACAGCACAAGCTTTCTTT
TRBV12-3/TRBV12-4,.,.,TRBJ2-2,CASSLMGTGELFF,TGTGCCAGCAGTTTGATGGGCACCGGGGAGCTGTTTTTT
TRBV9,.,.,TRBJ1-6,CASSWTVNRDSPLHF,TGTGCCAGCAGCTGGACGGTGAACCGGGATTCACCCCTCCACTTT